What follows are 18 T cell receptor beta chains derived from one specimen sequenced in a study of cytomegalovirus exposure and HLA in healthy donors. PCR was performed using 60 Vbeta and 13 Jbeta primers. Data came from immunoSEQ multiplex PCR; TCRdb stores just in-frame clones and leaves some out. The sample has 140,000 to 150,000 clones; about three quarters are singletons. Sequences were obtained from PBMCs. Receptor source: a man aged 35 to 55 in good health and CMV-seropositive.

This clone was seen a handful of times. The chain joins TRBV29-1 to TRBJ1-1; 11 bases agree with TRBD1. This CDR3 region has 16 residues. Germline V gene lookup returns CDR1 SQVTM and CDR2 ANQGSEA. V trimming: 5 bases; J trimming: 0 bases; junction bases outside the gene matches: 8. CDR3 in amino acids: CSVWGQGGVMNTEAFF. CDR3 bases: TGCAGCGTTTGGGGACAGGGGGGGGTCATGAACACTGAAGCTTTCTTT.

V and J are TRBV6-5 and TRBJ2-7; maybe TRBD1 (6 bases). V was pared by 5 bases and J by 3 bases, with 14 bases between. CDR1 is MNHEY and CDR2 is SVGAGI in the germline V gene. CDR3 length: 14 residues. The CDR3 here is CASSARDTSYEQYF. The CDR3 nucleotides are TGTGCCAGCAGTGCCCGGGACACTAGCTACGAGCAGTACTTC.

This clone was detected only once. The chain has TRBV14 and TRBJ2-1; D is possibly TRBD1 (5 bases). There are 13 residues in the CDR3. Trimming left V 1 base short and J 10 bases short, with 11 bases between. Germline V gene lookup returns CDR1 SGHDN and CDR2 FVKESK. The CDR3 spells CASSQGGPREQFF. In DNA, the CDR3 is TGTGCCAGCAGCCAAGGGGGCCCTAGAGAGCAGTTCTTC.

The rearrangement uses TRBV7-2 and TRBJ2-6; a weak D match, TRBD1 (6 bases). V was trimmed by 1 base and J by 2 bases, leaving 6 bases between them. Per germline, CDR1 SGHTA and CDR2 FQGNSA. The CDR3 contains 15 residues. The CDR3 DNA sequence: TGTGCCAGCAGCTTAGAGGGGGCTGGGGCCAACGTCCTGACTTTC. Amino acids: CASSLEGAGANVLTF.

This chain joins TRBV29-1 and TRBJ1-1, with D maybe TRBD1 (5 bases). The germline V and J ends were trimmed by 6 bases and 6 bases, with 23 bases remaining between them. Germline loops: CDR1 SQVTM, CDR2 ANQGSEA. There are 15 residues in the CDR3. The CDR3 protein is CSVMRAGEIIAEAFF. Written as DNA, the CDR3 is TGCAGCGTCATGAGGGCGGGGGAGATAATCGCTGAAGCTTTCTTT.

V is TRBV27 and J is TRBJ1-2; 8 bases fit TRBD1. The V and J ends lost 8 bases and 10 bases, in that order; junction bases with no gene match: 15. There are 14 residues in the CDR3. Looked up from germline, CDR1 is MNHEY and CDR2 is SMNVEV (reference sequence). CDR3 coding DNA: TGTGCCAGCCAAGCCAGGGGGCGCGAGAATCCCTACACCTTC. Amino acids: CASQARGRENPYTF.

This clone was recorded a few times. The V gene is TRBV15, the J gene TRBJ2-1; 10 nucleotides match TRBD2. The CDR3 spans 15 residues. Germline V gene data show CDR1 as LNHNV and CDR2 as YYDKDF (reference sequence). Trimming cost V 3 bases and J 3 bases; bases outside gene matches: 2. Here the CDR3 reads CATSRLAGDYNEQFF. The CDR3 DNA sequence: TGTGCCACCAGCAGGCTAGCGGGAGACTACAATGAGCAGTTCTTC.

This clone is a singleton in its sample. V and J are TRBV7-3 and TRBJ1-1, with D maybe TRBD1 (6 bases). CDR3 length: 14 amino acids. Germline values: CDR1 SGHTA, CDR2 FQGTGA. V lost 4 bases to trimming and J lost 1 base, with 10 bases between them. CDR3 DNA sequence: TGTGCCAGCAGCTCCGGACAGCCGAACACTGAAGCTTTCTTT. As protein: CASSSGQPNTEAFF.

This clone is a singleton in its sample. The rearrangement joins TRBV18 to TRBJ2-7; the match to TRBD1 covers 10 bases. The CDR3 runs to 19 residues. J gave up 6 bases and V 3 bases, and 20 bases lay outside the gene matches. CDR1 is KGHSH, CDR2 LQKENI, per germline. The CDR3 coding sequence is TGTGCCAGCTCACCGAGTTTTCTGGGACAGGGGAATCTCCTACTCGAGCAGTACTTC. This gives the protein CASSPSFLGQGNLLLEQYF.

V gene TRBV5-6 combines with J gene TRBJ1-2; D is possibly TRBD1 (6 bases). Germline V gene data show CDR1 as SGHDT and CDR2 as YYEEEE. The length of the CDR3 is 19 residues. V lost 3 bases to trimming and J lost 4 bases, with 28 bases between them. The DNA for the CDR3 is TGTGCCAGCAGCTCCTACAACCGGGACACCGCAAGAACCTTCTATGGCTACACCTTC. Translation: CASSSYNRDTARTFYGYTF. Filled out from reference TRBV5-6 and TRBJ1-2, the complete variable domain reads DAGVTQSPTHLIKTRGQQVTLRCSPKSGHDTVSWYQQALGQGPQFIFQYYEEEERQRGNFPDRFSGHQFPNYSSELNVNALLLGDSALYLCASSSYNRDTARTFYGYTFGSGTRLTVV.

This clone occurred a few times. CDR3 sequence (DNA): TGTGCCAGCAGTGAAACTAGCGTAACCTACGAGCAGTACTTC. It yields the protein CASSETSVTYEQYF. This chain connects TRBV6-5 to TRBJ2-7, with 7 nucleotides matching TRBD2. CDR3 length: 14 amino acids. The V segment lost 5 bases and the J segment 2 bases; nucleotides outside the gene matches: 6. Germline assignment: CDR1 MNHEY and CDR2 SVGAGI.

This chain links TRBV28 with TRBJ2-5; 7 bases match TRBD1. The CDR3 sequence is 15 residues long. Losses at the gene ends were 5 bases for V and 7 bases for J; bases not matched to a gene: 13. CDR1 and CDR2 (germline): MDHEN, SYDVKM. CDR3 sequence reads: CASSLLDRAEGTQYF. CDR3 bases: TGTGCCAGCAGTCTACTCGACAGGGCCGAAGGGACCCAGTACTTC.

CDR3 region: CATDDYSYEQYF. In nucleotides, the CDR3 is TGTGCCACGGACGACTACTCCTACGAGCAGTACTTC. This sequence joins TRBV30 and TRBJ2-7; possibly TRBD2 for D (5 bases). CDR1 is GTSNPN and CDR2 is SVGIG in the germline V gene (reference sequence). The CDR3 extends over 12 amino acids. The V gene lost 8 bases and the J gene lost 0 bases, with 11 bases spanning the gap.

The chain combines TRBV7-6 with TRBJ1-4, with 7 bases aligning to TRBD1. Losses at the gene ends were 0 bases for V and 4 bases for J; bases not matched to a gene: 5. The CDR3 is made up of 16 amino acids. CDR1 SGHVS and CDR2 FNYEAQ come from the germline V gene. The CDR3 DNA is TGTGCCAGCAGCTTAGCGGTGCAGGGGGGTAATGAAAAACTGTTTTTT. This gives the protein CASSLAVQGGNEKLFF.

The DNA of the CDR3 is TGTGCCAGCAGCCTGCAGGGGTCGTCCCGTGAAAAACTGTTTTTT. Translation: CASSLQGSSREKLFF. The V and J genes are TRBV5-4 and TRBJ1-4, with D tentatively TRBD1 (6 bases). V was pared by 4 bases and J by 7 bases, with 17 bases between. This CDR3 has 15 residues. Germline V gene lookup returns CDR1 SGHNT and CDR2 YYREEE (reference sequence).

This sequence joins TRBV7-2 and TRBJ2-2; 7 bases line up with TRBD1. The CDR3 is made up of 15 amino acids. The germline V gene encodes CDR1 SGHTA and CDR2 FQGNSA. V shed 4 bases and J 2 bases; nucleotides not matched to a gene: 4. CDR3 DNA sequence: TGTGCCAGCAGCTCGGACAGGACTAACACCGGGGAGCTGTTTTTT. Residues: CASSSDRTNTGELFF. Looking up the rest from reference TRBV7-2 and TRBJ2-2 gives the full variable domain: GAGVSQSPSNKVTEKGKDVELRCDPISGHTALYWYRQSLGQGLEFLIYFQGNSAPDKSGLPSDRFSAERTGGSVSTLTIQRTQQEDSAVYLCASSSDRTNTGELFFGEGSRLTVL.

V usage is TRBV29-1 and J usage is TRBJ1-1, with D unresolved. The CDR3 has 11 amino acids. Germline-derived CDR1 and CDR2 are SQVTM and ANQGSEA. V lost 2 bases to trimming and J lost 2 bases, with 3 bases between them. The CDR3, as DNA: TGCAGCGTTGAATTAAACACTGAAGCTTTCTTT. Amino acid sequence: CSVELNTEAFF.

V and J are TRBV18 and TRBJ2-1, with 8 bases that match TRBD2. This CDR3 contains 17 residues. Germline assignment: CDR1 KGHSH and CDR2 LQKENI. The V segment lost 6 bases and the J segment 0 bases; nucleotides outside the gene matches: 10. CDR3 amino acids: CASSQYTSGSSYNEQFF. In nucleotides, the CDR3 is TGTGCCAGCTCCCAATACACTAGCGGCAGCTCCTACAATGAGCAGTTCTTC.